The table lists the clone carrying this TCR beta chain with a few counts. The data derive from a study of blood T cell repertoires in COVID-19. Study summary: Both acute and convalescent COVID-19 samples were obtained from the United States, Italy and Spain. PBMCs, B-cell-depleted T cells, or T cells were the source of the cDNA or gDNA that made up the material.

Those who participated ranged in age from roughly 18 to 89 years and resided in about two dozen US areas. Method: immunoSEQ multiplex PCR; TCRdb's copy keeps in-frame clones and lacks some. This table holds about 250,000 clones, about four fifths found once. Germline assignment: CDR1 DFQATT and CDR2 SNEGSKA (reference sequence). V lost 1 base, J lost 9 bases, and 9 bases lay in between. This CDR3 region has 11 residues. Sequencing used PBMCs or T cells enriched from blood (not recorded which). The receptor was isolated from a woman between 40 and 55 years old who had been exposed to COVID-19. J is TRBJ1-1 and V is TRBV20-1, with a tentative D call TRBD1 (6 bases). The CDR3 DNA sequence: TGCAGTGCTAGAGGGGGGCAGAAAGCTTTCTTT. It yields the protein CSARGGQKAFF.